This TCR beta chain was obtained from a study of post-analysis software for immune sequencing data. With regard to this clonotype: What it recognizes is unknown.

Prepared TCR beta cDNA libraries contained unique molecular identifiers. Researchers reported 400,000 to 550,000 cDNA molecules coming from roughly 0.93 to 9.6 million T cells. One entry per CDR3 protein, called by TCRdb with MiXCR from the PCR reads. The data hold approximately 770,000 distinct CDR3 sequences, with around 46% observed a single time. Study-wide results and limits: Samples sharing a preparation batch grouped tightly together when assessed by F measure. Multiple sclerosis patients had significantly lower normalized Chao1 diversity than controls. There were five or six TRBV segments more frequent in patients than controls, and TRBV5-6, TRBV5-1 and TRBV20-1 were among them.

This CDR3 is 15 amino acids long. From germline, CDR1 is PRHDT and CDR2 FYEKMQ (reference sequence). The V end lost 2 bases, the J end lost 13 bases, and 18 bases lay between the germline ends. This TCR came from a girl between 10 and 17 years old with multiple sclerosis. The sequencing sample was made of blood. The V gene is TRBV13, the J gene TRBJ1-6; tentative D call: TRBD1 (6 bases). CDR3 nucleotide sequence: TGTGCCAGCAGCTTAAGGGGGAGCGGGAATTGGCCCCTCCACTTT. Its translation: CASSLRGSGNWPLHF.